Included here is one T cell receptor (beta chain) sequence, with context. Its antigen is still unknown. The authors loaded 200 ng DNA, tens of thousands of T cell genomes, into sorted-subset replicate PCRs. Clones were read by immunoSEQ multiplex PCR, and TCRdb kept only the in-frame ones, dropping some. Among around 1.1 million clones, 60% to 85% were seen once, and the ten largest hold approximately 0.95%. These data belong to a study of shared clonotypes between healthy human individuals. Overall study findings and caveats: Researchers sampled blood only, noting tissue repertoires likely differ.

The CDR3 contains 16 residues. Germline CDR1 reads GTSNPN; CDR2 reads SVGIG (reference sequence). V lost 3 bases to trimming and J lost 0 bases; unmatched junction nucleotides: 7. The TCR sequence derives from a man younger than 35 in good health. Some clones in this sample may be carry-over from other donors' samples. The chain links TRBV30 to TRBJ2-1, with 8 bases that match TRBD2. The sample comprised memory CD4+ T cells from PBMCs. Subset denoted: CD45RA-negative fraction. The CDR3 here is CAWSSETSDSYNEQFF. The CDR3 DNA reads as TGTGCCTGGAGCTCAGAGACTAGCGACTCCTACAATGAGCAGTTCTTC.